This note documents a single TCR beta chain sequence. As yet, its antigen is unknown. This CDR3 is 18 amino acids long. V lost 5 bases and J lost 9; bases outside the gene matches: 21. Germline V gene sequence: CDR1 MNHEY, CDR2 SMNVEV (reference sequence). The sample originates from a study of T cell responses to AZD1222 COVID-19 vaccine. Whole-study results and caveats: CD4 TCRs covered the whole spike, strongest at regions 160-218 and 743-854.

Clones were read by immunoSEQ multiplex PCR, and TCRdb kept only the in-frame ones, dropping some. Of around 160,000 clones in the sample, about 93% are singletons; the top ten hold 2.8%. The sequence came from an adult in good health. The gene calls are TRBV27 and TRBJ2-1; 8 bases match TRBD2. This specimen consisted of peripheral blood, obtained on day 0 of MenACWY control vaccination. The chain's CDR3 is CASSPSPFRAGEFFEQFF. CDR3 nucleotides: TGTGCCAGCAGTCCATCCCCTTTTCGAGCGGGAGAGTTCTTTGAGCAGTTCTTC.